Sequencing of this TCR beta chain was carried out in a study of cytomegalovirus exposure and HLA in healthy donors. Study conclusions and caveats: Common viral pathogens were later found to be apparently linked to several of the most significant clusters.

The CDR3 covers 14 residues. The trim removed 5 bases at V and 0 bases at J, leaving 2 bases unmatched. From germline, CDR1 is SGHNT and CDR2 YENEEA. Use of 60 Vbeta and 13 Jbeta primers characterized the PCR. Assay used: immunoSEQ multiplex PCR; TCRdb lists only in-frame clones, some missing. This sample has roughly 120,000 clones, with roughly two thirds found just once. This clone was seen a handful of times. Antigen: not known. The receptor's source is a man younger than 45 in good health and CMV-seropositive. This chain connects TRBV11-3 to TRBJ2-7; 9 nucleotides align to TRBD2. Specimen: PBMCs. Here the CDR3 DNA reads TGTGCCAGCAGCCGGACTAGCGACTCCTACGAGCAGTACTTC. As protein: CASSRTSDSYEQYF.